This is a list of T cell receptor beta chains from one sample in a study of CD8+ T cells in alopecia areata. Only in-frame clones appear in the TCRdb table, and some are missing; sequencing was by immunoSEQ multiplex PCR. The sample lists 170,000 or so clones, roughly 60% seen once, with 1.5% to 2% in the top ten. The sample was CD4+ T cells sorted from blood, taken at week 0. The receptors shown here come from a human donor with alopecia areata. CDR3s include the opening cysteine and the closing phenylalanine or tryptophan. The D gene is left open where the match is weak. Clone size is shown for a subset of rows, as once, few, many or a class of expanded clone.

v_gene	j_gene	abundance	d_gene	CDR3nt	CDR3aa
TRBV4-1	TRBJ1-6	NA	TRBD1	TGCGCCAGCAGCCCACCTGACAGGGTTGATTCACCCCTCCACTTT	CASSPPDRVDSPLHF
TRBV30	TRBJ2-5	NA	NA	TGTGCCTGGAGTGGTCCCTCAGGGGAGACCCAGTACTTC	CAWSGPSGETQYF
TRBV29-1	TRBJ1-1	few	TRBD1	TGCAGCGCTCGGAGAGGGACAGGGGGCGCAGGCACTGAAGCTTTCTTT	CSARRGTGGAGTEAFF
TRBV5-6	TRBJ2-5	once	TRBD1	TGTGCCAGCAGTTCCAGGACAGGGATGGTCCAAGAGACCCAGTACTTC	CASSSRTGMVQETQYF
TRBV6-6	TRBJ2-1	NA	TRBD2	TGTGCCAGCAGTCGTACTAGCGGGGGCGATGAGCAGTTCTTC	CASSRTSGGDEQFF
TRBV7-2	TRBJ1-2	NA	NA	TGTGCCAGCAGCTCGGTAGGAGGCGTAGACTACACCTTC	CASSSVGGVDYTF
TRBV7-2	TRBJ1-2	NA	NA	TGTGCCAGCAGCCCAGTCGTAGGGGAAAGAGGATATGGCTACACCTTC	CASSPVVGERGYGYTF
TRBV6-1	TRBJ2-1	few	TRBD1	TGTGCCAGCAGTTTGATTGACCAGGGGGCGAAACAGTTCTTC	CASSLIDQGAKQFF
TRBV4-3	TRBJ2-1	few	NA	TGCGCCAGCAGCCAAGAAGGTGGCAGGCTAGCCTACAATGAGCAGTTCTTC	CASSQEGGRLAYNEQFF
TRBV5-1	TRBJ2-7	once	NA	TGCGCCAGCAGCTTGGGGGGGCTAAACTCCTACGAGCAGTACTTC	CASSLGGLNSYEQYF
TRBV10-3	TRBJ2-3	few	TRBD2	TGTGCCATCAGTGAGGTTAGCGGGGGCCAGAGGATATCAGATACGCAGTATTTT	CAISEVSGGQRISDTQYF
TRBV29-1	TRBJ2-2	NA	TRBD1	TGCAGCGCAGCCGGGACAGCCGGGGAGCTGTTTTTT	CSAAGTAGELFF
TRBV29-1	TRBJ2-3	NA	NA	TGCAGCGTTGAAGGGGGGCTGTCGGCAGATACGCAGTATTTT	CSVEGGLSADTQYF
TRBV2	TRBJ2-3	few	NA	TGTGCCAGCAGTATAATGGATACGCAGTATTTT	CASSIMDTQYF
TRBV5-1	TRBJ2-7	few	NA	TGCGCCAGCAGCTTGGAGGGTTACGAGCAGTACTTC	CASSLEGYEQYF
TRBV2	TRBJ2-3	NA	NA	TGTGCCAGCAGATTGGATTTCACAGATACGCAGTATTTT	CASRLDFTDTQYF
TRBV7-2	TRBJ2-1	NA	NA	TGTGCCAGCAGCCCACAAGGCCGAGGTAACTATGAGCAGTTCTTC	CASSPQGRGNYEQFF
TRBV25-1	TRBJ1-6	NA	NA	TGTGCCAGCAGTAGGAAGGGAAATTCACCCCTCCACTTT	CASSRKGNSPLHF
TRBV29-1	TRBJ1-2	once	TRBD1	TGCAGCGTTGAAGGGACAGGCCCGATGGGCTATGGCTACACCTTC	CSVEGTGPMGYGYTF
TRBV10-3	TRBJ1-1	NA	NA	TGTGCCATCAGCGGTGATATCCCGGCGAATGAAGCTTTCTTT	CAISGDIPANEAFF
TRBV7-9	TRBJ1-2	once	NA	TGTGCCAGCAGCTTCTTAGGGGAAGGTGGAGGCTACACCTTC	CASSFLGEGGGYTF
TRBV2	TRBJ2-1	NA	NA	TGTGCCACCCAAGGAGGGGACTCCTACAATGAGCAGTTCTTC	CATQGGDSYNEQFF
TRBV18	TRBJ2-3	NA	NA	TGTGCCAGCTGCAAACAGACTACAGATACGCAGTATTTT	CASCKQTTDTQYF
TRBV5-6	TRBJ2-1	few	TRBD2	TGTGCCAGCAGCACCACTAGCGGGGGGGTAAATGAGCAGTTCTTC	CASSTTSGGVNEQFF
TRBV4-3	TRBJ1-6	NA	NA	TGCGCCAGCAGCCAAGTTAGGTCCGGGTCCTCACCCCTCCACTTT	CASSQVRSGSSPLHF
TRBV25-1	TRBJ1-2	NA	TRBD1	TGTGCCAGCAGTGATCACCTCGTTGGGACAGCAACTATGAGCTACACCTTC	CASSDHLVGTATMSYTF
TRBV2	TRBJ2-1	NA	TRBD2	TGTGCCAGCAGTGAAGTGGCTAGCGGGCGTGATGAGCAGTTCTTC	CASSEVASGRDEQFF
TRBV29-1	TRBJ1-1	few	NA	TGCAGCGTTGCGGGACAAGTGTGGACTGAAGCTTTCTTT	CSVAGQVWTEAFF
TRBV5-4	TRBJ2-7	NA	NA	TGTGCCAGCAGTGCGGACGGGTACGAGCAGTACTTC	CASSADGYEQYF
TRBV25-1	TRBJ2-4	NA	NA	TGTGCCAGCAGTGAAGAAGGAGGCAAAAACATTCAGTACTTC	CASSEEGGKNIQYF
TRBV4-3	TRBJ2-4	few	NA	TGCGCCAGCAGCCGTCAAAGGGAGTCCAAAAACATTCAGTACTTC	CASSRQRESKNIQYF
TRBV29-1	TRBJ2-1	NA	NA	TGCAGCCCGATCGGGGCGGAGGGGTTCTTC	CSPIGAEGFF
TRBV7-6	TRBJ1-1	NA	TRBD1	TGTGCCAGCAGTTCAGGGGGGAGGACACTTAACACTGAAGCTTTCTTT	CASSSGGRTLNTEAFF
TRBV4-3	TRBJ2-2	NA	NA	TGCGCCAGCAGCCCCCAGAACACCGGGGAGCTGTTTTTT	CASSPQNTGELFF
TRBV7-8	TRBJ1-3	NA	NA	TGTGCCAGCAGCCGTGACAGGAACACCATATATTTT	CASSRDRNTIYF
TRBV19	TRBJ2-3	few	NA	TGTGCCAGTAAGCTCCACCCTAGCACAGATACGCAGTATTTT	CASKLHPSTDTQYF
TRBV6-5	TRBJ1-2	few	NA	TGTGCCAGCAGTTGGAATTCGGGGAAGGGCGGCTACACCTTC	CASSWNSGKGGYTF
TRBV30	TRBJ2-1	few	TRBD1	TGTGCCTGGACCCTCCGGGACAGTGTCTACAATGAGCAGTTCTTC	CAWTLRDSVYNEQFF
TRBV4-3	TRBJ2-3	NA	TRBD2	TGCGCCAGCAGCCCCGGGGGGGCCGGAGATACGCAGTATTTT	CASSPGGAGDTQYF
TRBV2	TRBJ1-1	NA	TRBD1	TGTGCCAGCATTATGACAGGGACTTACACTGAAGCTTTCTTT	CASIMTGTYTEAFF
TRBV19	TRBJ1-5	many	NA	TGTGCCAGTAGGCAGATCAATCAGCCCCAGCATTTT	CASRQINQPQHF
TRBV7-3	TRBJ2-6	NA	NA	TGTGCCAGCAGCGGAAGGACGCTCTCTGGGGCCAACGTCCTGACTTTC	CASSGRTLSGANVLTF
TRBV20-1	TRBJ1-1	NA	NA	TGCAGTGCTCGGAACACTGAAGCTTTCTTT	CSARNTEAFF
TRBV9	TRBJ2-3	NA	NA	TGTGCCAGCAGCGCACAGGGCTTCGCAGATACGCAGTATTTT	CASSAQGFADTQYF
TRBV30	TRBJ1-2	NA	NA	TGTGCCTGGAGTGTACTGGGGGTCTATGGCTACACCTTC	CAWSVLGVYGYTF
TRBV29-1	TRBJ2-3	NA	NA	TGCAGCGTTGGCGTCTCGGCACTTACAGATACGCAGTATTTT	CSVGVSALTDTQYF
TRBV7-2	TRBJ1-5	NA	TRBD1	TGTGCCAGCAGCTTACAGGACAGGCAGTGGGGTCAGCCCCAGCATTTT	CASSLQDRQWGQPQHF
TRBV30	TRBJ1-6	NA	NA	TGTGCCTGGAGTGTCAAGTCGGATTCACCCCTCCACTTT	CAWSVKSDSPLHF
TRBV30	TRBJ1-2	NA	NA	TGTGCCTGGAGTGCTATATCTGGTGGCTATGGCTACACCTTC	CAWSAISGGYGYTF
TRBV29-1	TRBJ1-1	few	NA	TGCAGCGTTGAAAGGTCGAACACTGAAGCTTTCTTT	CSVERSNTEAFF
TRBV30	TRBJ1-6	NA	NA	TGTGCCTGGAGTGTGGCCCGCTATTCACCCCTCCACTTT	CAWSVARYSPLHF
TRBV30	TRBJ1-2	NA	NA	TGTGCCCTCGCCCAAAGTGTGGACTATGGCTACACCTTC	CALAQSVDYGYTF
TRBV29-1	TRBJ1-1	few	NA	TGCAGCGTTGTCCTGTTACAGGGATTTGGCACTGAAGCTTTCTTT	CSVVLLQGFGTEAFF
TRBV9	TRBJ2-1	few	TRBD2	TGTGCCAGCAGCGTAGATGGACTAGCGGGGGTTCTTAATGAGCAGTTCTTC	CASSVDGLAGVLNEQFF
TRBV5-1	TRBJ1-1	NA	NA	TGCGCCAGCAGTACCCAAGGCCGGAACACTGAAGCTTTCTTT	CASSTQGRNTEAFF
TRBV29-1	TRBJ2-2	few	NA	TGCAGCGTTGAGGGGGCTGGTGAAGGCGGGGAGCTGTTTTTT	CSVEGAGEGGELFF
TRBV9	TRBJ2-3	NA	NA	TGTGCCAGCAGCGTAGGTGCGACAGATACGCAGTATTTT	CASSVGATDTQYF
TRBV11-1	TRBJ2-7	NA	NA	TGTGCCAGTTCGGGCCGCGGTCGCGAGCAGTACTTC	CASSGRGREQYF
TRBV5-6	TRBJ1-2	NA	NA	TGTGCCAGCAGCCCGCCTATACAGGCTAACTATGGCTACACCTTC	CASSPPIQANYGYTF
TRBV6-6	TRBJ2-7	NA	NA	TGTGCCAGCAGTCATACTGGACTCGACGGAGACTACGAGCAGTACTTC	CASSHTGLDGDYEQYF